The 30 T cell receptor beta chains listed next were all sequenced from one sample in a study of shared clonotypes between healthy human individuals. TCRdb's copy holds only in-frame clones and misses some; the assay was immunoSEQ multiplex PCR. In the table there are about a million clones, about 80% of which are singletons. Input material: memory CD4+ T cells from PBMCs. The subset: CD45RA-negative fraction. All receptors derive from a man between 18 and 29 years old in good health. Some clones in this sample may be carry-over from other donors' samples.

A few counts support this clone. As DNA, the CDR3 is TGTGCCAAACACGAGCAGTACTTC. Its translation: CAKHEQYF. The chain links TRBV6-1 to TRBJ2-7; the D is unclear. Germline CDR1 MNHNS, CDR2 SASEGT. Trimming stripped 10 bases from V and 5 bases from J, with 3 bases between. This CDR3 comprises 8 residues.

The chain employs TRBV5-1 and TRBJ1-3, with no clear D. V lost 0 bases, J lost 4 bases, and 5 bases lay in between. Germline V gene lookup returns CDR1 SGHRS and CDR2 YFSETQ. The CDR3 covers 13 residues. The CDR3 protein is CASSLEQGNTIYF. The CDR3 DNA is TGCGCCAGCAGCTTGGAACAGGGAAACACCATATATTTT.

The chain employs TRBV7-2 and TRBJ2-5; D assignment may be TRBD1 or TRBD2 (6 bases each). CDR3 length: 14 amino acids. Germline CDR1 reads SGHTA; CDR2 reads FQGNSA. V was clipped by 3 bases and J by 5 bases, with 13 bases between them. The CDR3 bases are TGTGCCAGCAGCTTTGGGGGCGGGGTGGAGACCCAGTACTTC. Translated: CASSFGGGVETQYF. Filled out from reference TRBV7-2 and TRBJ2-5, the complete variable domain reads GAGVSQSPSNKVTEKGKDVELRCDPISGHTALYWYRQSLGQGLEFLIYFQGNSAPDKSGLPSDRFSAERTGGSVSTLTIQRTQQEDSAVYLCASSFGGGVETQYFGPGTRLLVL.

As for this clone: An end of the junction differs from the germline gene, which may be a read error. Additional DNA sequences in this sample encode the identical CDR3. The chain is built from TRBV30 and TRBJ2-7; 8 nucleotides line up with TRBD1. Looked up from germline, CDR1 is GTSNPN and CDR2 is SVGIG (reference sequence). This CDR3 is built from 15 residues. DNA of the CDR3: TGCGCCTGGAGTCGGCCAGGGGGCCCCCCCTACGAGCAGTACTTC. This sequence encodes CAWSRPGGPPYEQYF. The entire variable domain, with the rest obtained from reference TRBV30 and TRBJ2-7, is as follows: SQTIHQWPATLVQPVGSPLSLECTVEGTSNPNLYWYRQAAGRGLQLLFYSVGIGQISSEVPQNLSASRPQDRQFILSSKKLLLSDSGFYLCAWSRPGGPPYEQYFGPGTRLTVT.

The chain is built from TRBV4-1 and TRBJ2-1; 10 bases line up with TRBD2. V gave up 1 base and J gave up 15 bases; unmatched junction bases: 6. Germline V gene data show CDR1 as MGHRA and CDR2 as YSYEKL. The CDR3 is made up of 13 amino acids. The CDR3 reads CASSQVASGRRFF. The CDR3 DNA sequence: TGCGCCAGCAGCCAAGTGGCTAGCGGGAGACGGTTCTTC.

The rearrangement joins TRBV25-1 to TRBJ2-3; D may be TRBD2 (5 bases). The V and J ends lost 7 bases and 4 bases respectively, with 12 bases between them. The CDR3 consists of 13 residues. CDR1 and CDR2 from the germline V gene are MGHDK and SYGVNS. The CDR3 protein is CASTEAGADTQYF. CDR3 DNA sequence: TGTGCCAGCACGGAGGCTGGTGCAGATACGCAGTATTTT.

This clone has a handful of counts. The chain joins TRBV2 to TRBJ2-1; 8 bases align to TRBD1. This CDR3 is built from 15 residues. Germline V gene data show CDR1 as SNHLY and CDR2 as FYNNEI. J lost 9 bases, V lost 6 bases, and 13 bases had no gene match. The CDR3: CASRKGGQGSAEQFF. CDR3 coding DNA: TGTGCCAGCAGGAAGGGAGGACAGGGCTCGGCTGAGCAGTTCTTC.

The V call is TRBV29-1, the J call TRBJ2-5, with D perhaps matching TRBD2 (5 bases). Trimming stripped 2 bases from V and 2 bases from J, with 12 bases between. There are 14 residues in the CDR3. Germline V gene data show CDR1 as SQVTM and CDR2 as ANQGSEA. CDR3 sequence reads: CSVERGWGQETQYF. The DNA for the CDR3 is TGCAGCGTTGAACGCGGGTGGGGTCAAGAGACCCAGTACTTC.

This sequence joins TRBV7-9 and TRBJ2-1, with TRBD1 as a possible D gene (6 bases). With 2 bases removed from V and 13 bases from J, the gap between germline ends came to 18 bases. This CDR3 comprises 14 residues. Germline V gives CDR1 SEHNR, CDR2 FQNEAQ (reference sequence). CDR3 coding DNA: TGTGCCAGCAGCTTAACAGGGCGATCGCCGGGCCAGTTCTTC. It codes for CASSLTGRSPGQFF.

This clone has at least ten counts. The sample has other DNA sequences that encode this CDR3 too. This chain links TRBV30 with TRBJ2-5; D perhaps matches TRBD2 (5 bases). Trimming removed 2 bases at V and 1 base at J, with 8 bases between. CDR3 length: 13 residues. Germline-derived CDR1 and CDR2 are GTSNPN and SVGIG (reference sequence). CDR3 in DNA: TGTGCCTGGAGTTATAGCGCCCAAGAGACCCAGTACTTC. It yields the protein CAWSYSAQETQYF.

This chain connects TRBV28 to TRBJ2-7; 9 bases agree with TRBD1. Germline V CDR1 and CDR2: MDHEN, SYDVKM. The CDR3 contains 15 residues. J lost 0 bases, V lost 6 bases, and 6 bases had no gene match. The CDR3 coding sequence is TGTGCCAGCAGACAACAGGGGGCTTACTCCTACGAGCAGTACTTC. Protein product: CASRQQGAYSYEQYF.

This clone was seen a single time. DNA of the CDR3: TGTGCCAGCAGTTTATGGGCGACAGGGTCGGCTGGCTACACCTTC. Translation gives CASSLWATGSAGYTF. This chain links TRBV28 with TRBJ1-2; 7 bases are a match to TRBD1. Unmatched junction bases numbered 8, after V lost 0 bases and J lost 7 bases. Germline V gene data show CDR1 as MDHEN and CDR2 as SYDVKM. The CDR3 extends over 15 amino acids.

The chain recombines TRBV7-9 with TRBJ2-1, with D uncertain. Germline loops: CDR1 SEHNR, CDR2 FQNEAQ (reference sequence). With 3 bases removed from V and 5 bases from J, the gap between germline ends came to 8 bases. The CDR3 runs to 13 residues. Here the CDR3 DNA reads TGTGCCAGCAGCTTGGGTGCGGACAATGAGCAGTTCTTC. Translating it yields CASSLGADNEQFF.

The chain employs TRBV29-1 and TRBJ2-1; D may be TRBD1 or TRBD2 (6 bases each). This CDR3 has 14 amino acids. The V and J ends lost 4 bases and 7 bases respectively, with 17 bases between them. Germline V gene lookup returns CDR1 SQVTM and CDR2 ANQGSEA. CDR3 DNA: TGCAGCGTTGCCCTAGGGGGGCTGAAGAATGAGCAGTTCTTC. This encodes CSVALGGLKNEQFF.

As concerns this clone: Additional DNA sequences in this sample encode the identical CDR3. The chain joins TRBV7-3 to TRBJ2-1; 10 nucleotides line up with TRBD1. From germline, CDR1 is SGHTA and CDR2 FQGTGA. The CDR3 extends over 15 amino acids. V was clipped by 3 bases and J by 3 bases; unmatched bases: 2. CDR3 coding DNA: TGTGCCAGCAGCTTGGGGACAGGGGTCTACAATGAGCAGTTCTTC. This encodes CASSLGTGVYNEQFF.

The J gene is TRBJ1-1, the V gene TRBV12-5; 8 nucleotides match TRBD1. Germline V gene data show CDR1 as LGHNT and CDR2 as FRNRAP. V lost 2 bases to trimming and J lost 4 bases; unmatched junction nucleotides: 6. The CDR3 spans 15 residues. CDR3 coding DNA: TGTGCTAGTGGTTTGAATACCGGGACAGGCACTGAAGCTTTCTTT. This gives the protein CASGLNTGTGTEAFF.

This chain joins TRBV5-1 and TRBJ2-7; 9 bases match TRBD1. The V gene end was trimmed by 2 bases and the J gene end by 3 bases; junction bases not matched to a gene: 6. CDR1 is SGHRS and CDR2 is YFSETQ in the germline V gene. The CDR3 spans 15 residues. CDR3 protein: CASSFSPGQGYEQYF. In nucleotides, the CDR3 is TGCGCCAGCAGCTTCTCCCCGGGACAGGGCTACGAGCAGTACTTC.

This clone was picked up one time. The chain recombines TRBV28 with TRBJ1-2, with a tentative D call TRBD1 (5 bases). Trimming took 4 bases from V and 0 from J, leaving 18 bases between them. The germline CDR1 and CDR2 sequences are MDHEN and SYDVKM. This CDR3 is built from 17 residues. DNA of the CDR3: TGTGCCAGCAGTTCCCGCTACAGACAGACGGCTAACTATGGCTACACCTTC. Its translation: CASSSRYRQTANYGYTF.

The V call is TRBV29-1, the J call TRBJ1-1, with 7 bases fitting TRBD1. The trim removed 7 bases at V and 6 bases at J, leaving 11 bases unmatched. The CDR3 has 13 amino acids. CDR1 is SQVTM, CDR2 ANQGSEA, per germline. CDR3 amino acids: CSAQYGGQSEAFF. CDR3 nucleotide sequence: TGCAGCGCCCAGTATGGGGGACAGTCTGAAGCTTTCTTT.

J is TRBJ2-7 and V is TRBV12-5; D perhaps matches TRBD2 (6 bases). Deletions cut 7 bases from V and 3 bases from J, with 22 bases between. From germline, CDR1 is LGHNT and CDR2 FRNRAP. This CDR3 spans 16 amino acids. The DNA of the CDR3 is TGTGCTAGTGCCGCGGGAAGGGCGGGTAAAGACTACGAGCAGTACTTC. Protein product: CASAAGRAGKDYEQYF.

The chain has TRBV28 and TRBJ1-1; D is uncertain. The CDR3 length is 16 residues. From germline, CDR1 is MDHEN and CDR2 SYDVKM. V was cut by 2 bases and J by 5 bases, with 18 bases left in between. The CDR3 reads CASSLVVDVFTTEAFF. The CDR3 DNA follows: TGTGCCAGCAGTTTAGTGGTGGATGTGTTTACGACTGAAGCTTTCTTT.

The chain employs TRBV11-2 and TRBJ2-1; D could derive from TRBD1 or TRBD2 (6 bases each). V was shortened by 5 bases and J by 5 bases, with 19 bases between the two germline ends. The CDR3 has 16 residues. Looked up from germline, CDR1 is SGHAT and CDR2 is FQNNGV. The CDR3 loop is CASSPIWGATDNEQFF. In DNA, the CDR3 is TGTGCCAGCAGCCCCATCTGGGGGGCTACGGACAATGAGCAGTTCTTC.

This clone was observed a handful of times. The chain combines TRBV9 with TRBJ1-2; no clear D gene. CDR1 is SGDLS, CDR2 YYNGEE, per germline. Trimming took off 3 bases at V and 5 bases at J, with 17 bases between the two ends. The CDR3 totals 15 residues. CDR3 sequence reads: CASSASRENNYGYTF. CDR3 sequence (DNA): TGTGCCAGCAGCGCAAGCCGGGAGAACAATTATGGCTACACCTTC.

The rearrangement joins TRBV9 to TRBJ2-5; no firm D call. The V end lost 4 bases, the J end lost 3 bases, and 7 bases lay between the germline ends. The CDR3 is 12 residues long. Germline CDR1 and CDR2: SGDLS and YYNGEE. This CDR3 reads CASSIDEETQYF. In nucleotides, the CDR3 is TGTGCCAGCAGCATCGACGAAGAGACCCAGTACTTC.

This clone was counted only a few times. V and J are TRBV5-1 and TRBJ1-1; D perhaps matches TRBD1 (5 bases). Trimming pared 3 bases from V and 0 bases from J, leaving 12 bases between. This CDR3 has 15 amino acids. Germline V lookup: CDR1 SGHRS, CDR2 YFSETQ. The CDR3 region has the DNA TGCGCCAGCAGCTCCGGGGACTTTCTGAACACTGAAGCTTTCTTT. This translates into CASSSGDFLNTEAFF.

V gene TRBV6-1 combines with J gene TRBJ1-5; D not resolved. V lost 7 bases, J lost 0 bases, and 7 bases lay in between. CDR1 and CDR2 (germline): MNHNS, SASEGT. The CDR3 is 13 residues long. The CDR3 region has the DNA TGTGCCAGCAACCAAGGTAGCAATCAGCCCCAGCATTTT. It encodes CASNQGSNQPQHF.

J is TRBJ2-7 and V is TRBV15; D unresolved. Germline-derived CDR1 and CDR2 are LNHNV and YYDKDF (reference sequence). The V end lost 0 bases, the J end lost 8 bases, and 11 bases lay between the germline ends. The length of the CDR3 is 13 residues. The DNA of the CDR3 is TGTGCCACCAGCAGAGATCTTGGGCAGAAGCAGTACTTC. As protein: CATSRDLGQKQYF. The variable domain in full, completed from reference TRBV15 and TRBJ2-7, reads DAMVIQNPRYQVTQFGKPVTLSCSQTLNHNVMYWYQQKSSQAPKLLFHYYDKDFNNEADTPDNFQSRRPNTSFCFLDIRSPGLGDTAMYLCATSRDLGQKQYFGPGTRLTVT.

This chain connects TRBV6-6 to TRBJ1-3, with TRBD1 identical over 7 bases. With 0 bases clipped from V and 4 bases from J, the junction kept 6 bases outside the gene matches. CDR1 is MNHNY, CDR2 SVGAGI, per germline (reference sequence). CDR3 length: 16 amino acids. This CDR3 is CASSYSGAGGGNTIYF. CDR3 bases: TGTGCCAGCAGTTACTCTGGGGCAGGGGGGGGAAACACCATATATTTT.

The genes are TRBV7-9 and TRBJ2-1; tentatively, D is TRBD1 (7 bases). The V and J ends lost 5 bases and 6 bases respectively, with 11 bases between them. Per the germline V gene, CDR1 is SEHNR and CDR2 is FQNEAQ (reference sequence). The CDR3 contains 13 residues. CDR3 residues: CASSVQGGNEQFF. The CDR3 DNA follows: TGTGCCAGCAGCGTCCAGGGGGGCAATGAGCAGTTCTTC.

This clone was seen a few times. The identical CDR3 is also encoded by other nucleotide sequences in the sample. The chain combines TRBV28 with TRBJ1-5; D is possibly TRBD1 (5 bases). CDR1 and CDR2 from the germline V gene are MDHEN and SYDVKM. The germline V and J ends were trimmed by 3 bases and 7 bases, with 7 bases remaining between them. The CDR3 extends over 12 amino acids. The CDR3 here is CASSFGGQPQHF. The DNA for the CDR3 is TGTGCCAGCAGTTTCGGGGGGCAGCCCCAGCATTTT.